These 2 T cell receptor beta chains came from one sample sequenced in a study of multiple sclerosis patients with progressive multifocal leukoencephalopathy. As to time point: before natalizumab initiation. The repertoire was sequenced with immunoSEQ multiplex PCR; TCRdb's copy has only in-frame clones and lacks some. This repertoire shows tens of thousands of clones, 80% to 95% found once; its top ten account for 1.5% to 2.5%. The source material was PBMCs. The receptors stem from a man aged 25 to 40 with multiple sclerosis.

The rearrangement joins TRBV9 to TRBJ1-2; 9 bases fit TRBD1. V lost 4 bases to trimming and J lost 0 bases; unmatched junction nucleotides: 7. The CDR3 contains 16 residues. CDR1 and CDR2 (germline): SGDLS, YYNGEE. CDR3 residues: CASSILTGGTNYGYTF. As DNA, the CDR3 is TGTGCCAGCAGCATACTTACAGGGGGCACTAACTATGGCTACACCTTC.

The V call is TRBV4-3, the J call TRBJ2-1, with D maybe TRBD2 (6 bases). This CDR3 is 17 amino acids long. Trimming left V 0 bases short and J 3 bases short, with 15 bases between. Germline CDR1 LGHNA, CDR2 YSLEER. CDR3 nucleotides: TGCGCCAGCAGCCAAGAAAAGGCGGGACCTTACTACAATGAGCAGTTCTTC. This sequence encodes CASSQEKAGPYYNEQFF.